These T cell receptor beta chains were read from a single sample in a study of cytomegalovirus exposure and HLA in healthy donors. Clones were read by immunoSEQ multiplex PCR, and TCRdb kept only the in-frame ones, dropping some. The table shows 190,000 or so clones, with about four fifths occurring only once. Material for sequencing was PBMCs. Receptor source: a woman in her forties or fifties in good health and CMV-seropositive. Both conserved end residues are part of each CDR3. The order of the fields is clone size, V gene, D gene, J gene, CDR3 protein. D genes are given only for firm matches. Size tells how often a clone was seen (once, few, many) or the class of an expanded clone, and some rows leave it out.

size: NA; V: TRBV19; D: NA; J: TRBJ1-6; CDR3: CASRNEGSYNSPLHF
size: NA; V: TRBV13; D: NA; J: TRBJ1-1; CDR3: CASSLVGAVGTEAFF
size: NA; V: TRBV9; D: TRBD2; J: TRBJ2-3; CDR3: CASSALPASGLALTDTQYF
size: NA; V: TRBV7-6; D: NA; J: TRBJ1-1; CDR3: CASSSTGQTEAFF
size: few; V: TRBV5-1; D: NA; J: TRBJ1-1; CDR3: CASSLGDGYTEAFF
size: few; V: TRBV4-2; D: TRBD1; J: TRBJ1-1; CDR3: CASSQVGDRGLPGAFF
size: once; V: TRBV5-1; D: TRBD1; J: TRBJ2-1; CDR3: CASSPGTGLTQHADEQFF
size: NA; V: TRBV5-1; D: NA; J: TRBJ2-5; CDR3: CASSSGLETQYF
size: NA; V: TRBV5-1; D: TRBD2; J: TRBJ2-5; CDR3: CASSLGGPSGGETQYF
size: NA; V: TRBV11-2; D: NA; J: TRBJ1-4; CDR3: CASSFSPARGEKLFF
size: NA; V: TRBV19; D: TRBD1; J: TRBJ1-2; CDR3: CASRAGTGEYGYTF
size: NA; V: TRBV30; D: NA; J: TRBJ1-1; CDR3: CAWSVLPGENTEAFF
size: once; V: TRBV23-1; D: NA; J: TRBJ2-5; CDR3: CASSQQGFGQETQYF
size: once; V: TRBV28; D: NA; J: TRBJ1-5; CDR3: CASNAMGEGQPQHF
size: NA; V: TRBV4-3; D: TRBD2; J: TRBJ2-5; CDR3: CASSQVSGGAETQYF
size: NA; V: TRBV13; D: TRBD2; J: TRBJ2-1; CDR3: CASSYSGGLFF
size: NA; V: TRBV19; D: NA; J: TRBJ2-7; CDR3: CASRQGSAYEQYF
size: NA; V: TRBV5-1; D: TRBD1; J: TRBJ2-2; CDR3: CASSRDRGGTGELFF
size: NA; V: TRBV19; D: NA; J: TRBJ1-5; CDR3: CASSSPGKPQHF
size: NA; V: TRBV11-1; D: NA; J: TRBJ1-1; CDR3: CASSDRIKMNTEAFF
size: NA; V: TRBV28; D: TRBD1; J: TRBJ1-1; CDR3: CASSAWTGGRMNTEAFF
size: NA; V: TRBV7-2; D: TRBD2; J: TRBJ2-7; CDR3: CASRRGTNSYEQYF
size: NA; V: TRBV6-1; D: TRBD1; J: TRBJ1-1; CDR3: CASRTGTGGTEAFF